This T cell receptor (beta chain) emerged from a study of OX40 agonist ivuxolimab in advanced cancers. Study summary: Patients were infused with ivuxolimab every 2 weeks at 0.01 to 10 mg/kg.

The table came from immunoSEQ multiplex PCR; TCRdb's copy has only in-frame clones and leaves some out. The sample includes roughly 89,000 clones, roughly 93% seen only once; the top ten take less than 0.35%. A history of autoimmune disease or systemic immunosuppression excluded patients. The source material was CD4+ or CD8+ T cells sorted from blood, sampled in a trial of the OX40 agonist ivuxolimab. This sequence originates from an adult with an advanced solid tumor such as melanoma, head and neck, liver or kidney cancer.

The CDR3 bases are TGTGCCTGGAGGAATCCAGGGGGCGGGGAGCTGTTTTTT. Amino acid sequence: CAWRNPGGGELFF. J is TRBJ2-2 and V is TRBV30; 7 bases are shared with TRBD1. V lost 3 bases, J lost 7 bases, and 5 bases stayed unmatched. The CDR3 runs to 13 residues. CDR1 and CDR2 (germline): GTSNPN, SVGIG (reference sequence). Drawing the rest from reference TRBV30 and TRBJ2-2, the complete variable domain is SQTIHQWPATLVQPVGSPLSLECTVEGTSNPNLYWYRQAAGRGLQLLFYSVGIGQISSEVPQNLSASRPQDRQFILSSKKLLLSDSGFYLCAWRNPGGGELFFGEGSRLTVL.